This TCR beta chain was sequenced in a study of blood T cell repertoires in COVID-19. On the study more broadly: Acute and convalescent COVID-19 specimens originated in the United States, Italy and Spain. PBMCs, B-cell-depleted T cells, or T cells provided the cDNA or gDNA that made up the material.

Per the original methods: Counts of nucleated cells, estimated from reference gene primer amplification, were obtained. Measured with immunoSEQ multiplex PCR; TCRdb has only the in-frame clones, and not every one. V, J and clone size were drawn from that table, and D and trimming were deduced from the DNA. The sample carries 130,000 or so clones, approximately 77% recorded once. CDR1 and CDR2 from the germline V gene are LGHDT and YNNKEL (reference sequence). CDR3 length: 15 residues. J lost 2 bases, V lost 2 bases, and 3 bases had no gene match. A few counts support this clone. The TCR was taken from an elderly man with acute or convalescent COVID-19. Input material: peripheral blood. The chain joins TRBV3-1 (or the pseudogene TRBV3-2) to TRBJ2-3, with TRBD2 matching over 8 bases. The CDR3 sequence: CASSQRGGATDTQYF. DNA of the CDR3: TGTGCCAGCAGCCAACGGGGGGGGGCCACAGATACGCAGTATTTT.